These 7 T cell receptor beta chains originate from one sample sequenced in a study of CD8 T cells in ankylosing spondylitis. Study observations and caveats: Made up of roughly 8 highly homologous variants, a TCR beta motif appeared characteristic of ankylosing spondylitis blood.

These receptors have no known antigen. Each CDR3 protein gets one entry after TCRdb re-called the 5' RACE reads with MiXCR. The sample records under 550,000 distinct CDR3 sequences, roughly 26% being singletons. Sequencing was performed on blood, either unsorted or a sorted T cell fraction (not recorded which). The receptor source for this set is a male donor with ankylosing spondylitis.

The chain employs TRBV4-1 and TRBJ1-2, with 7 bases that match TRBD1. Germline V lookup: CDR1 MGHRA, CDR2 YSYEKL. The CDR3 is 16 amino acids. Losses at the gene ends were 0 bases for V and 2 bases for J; bases not matched to a gene: 6. CDR3 amino acids: CASSQDNGQANYGYTF. The CDR3 DNA is TGCGCCAGCAGCCAAGATAATGGACAGGCGAACTATGGCTACACCTTC.

The chain carries TRBV12-3 or TRBV12-4 and TRBJ1-4; TRBD1 matches at 10 bases. V lost 5 bases and J lost 4; bases outside the gene matches: 4. This CDR3 is 15 amino acids long. The CDR3 DNA follows: TGTGCCAGCAGTACGACAGGGGGCCTTAATGAAAAACTGTTTTTT. This codes for CASSTTGGLNEKLFF.

The chain has TRBV20-1 and TRBJ2-7, with D possibly TRBD2 on 6 matching bases. This CDR3 spans 14 amino acids. Germline lookup yields CDR1 DFQATT and CDR2 SNEGSKA (reference sequence). V lost 3 bases to trimming and J lost 3 bases, with 15 bases between them. The CDR3 spells CSARGRGRIYEQYF. In DNA form, the CDR3 reads TGCAGTGCTAGGGGGCGGGGAAGGATCTACGAGCAGTACTTC.

This clonotype was counted at least ten times. The genes are TRBV24-1 and TRBJ2-1; 9 positions match TRBD1. The germline CDR1 and CDR2 sequences are KGHDR and SFDVKD. The CDR3 has 17 residues. The junction had 13 bases not matched to a gene; V was cut back by 4 bases and J by 7 bases. The CDR3 loop reads CATSDRMGQGLVNEQFF. CDR3 sequence (DNA): TGTGCCACCAGTGACCGTATGGGACAGGGTTTGGTAAATGAGCAGTTCTTC.

The rearrangement joins TRBV10-3 to TRBJ2-2, with a possible D match to TRBD1 (5 bases). This CDR3 is built from 17 residues. V was pared by 3 bases and J by 5 bases, with 19 bases between. Germline V gives CDR1 ENHRY, CDR2 SYGVKD. CDR3 in DNA: TGTGCCATCAGTGACCTTACTCCAGGGTGCGCGACCGGGGAGCTGTTTTTT. Its protein is CAISDLTPGCATGELFF.

The chain combines TRBV29-1 with TRBJ1-1, with D possibly matching TRBD1 (5 bases). V was cut by 7 bases and J by 3 bases, with 12 bases left in between. CDR1 is SQVTM, CDR2 ANQGSEA, per germline. This CDR3 comprises 12 residues. This CDR3 is CSGTQGDTEAFF. As DNA, the CDR3 is TGCAGCGGCACTCAGGGAGACACTGAAGCTTTCTTT.

By share, this clonotype counts as medium-sized (0.01 to 0.1%). The chain recombines TRBV20-1 with TRBJ1-4; 9 positions agree with TRBD1. The CDR3 spans 15 residues. Trimming removed 0 bases from V and 6 bases from J; junction bases left unmatched: 5. Germline assignment: CDR1 DFQATT and CDR2 SNEGSKA (reference sequence). CDR3 nucleotides: TGCAGTGCTAGAGATCTACAGGGGGCGGATGAAAAACTGTTTTTT. This encodes CSARDLQGADEKLFF.